This TCR beta chain is drawn from a study of T-cell reconstitution after alpha-beta-depleted transplantation in children. Germline-derived CDR1 and CDR2 are MNHEY and SVGEGT. V dropped 6 bases and J dropped 2; count of bases not matched to a gene: 5. CDR3 length: 16 amino acids. For TCRbeta, the library was prepared with unique molecular identifiers. TCRdb independently ran MiXCR on the PCR reads; one entry per CDR3 protein. The table includes 250,000 to 300,000 distinct CDR3 sequences, nearly 10% detected once. The source of this sequence is a human donor who donated a stem cell graft to a child with SCID. Sequenced material: PBMCs from the stem cell graft donor, taken from the stem cell graft. V gene TRBV6-2 or TRBV6-3 combines with J gene TRBJ2-3; TRBD2 aligns across 13 bases. The DNA for the CDR3 is TGTGCCAGCAGGCAGGGACTAGCGGGGAACACAGATACGCAGTATTTT. Its translation: CASRQGLAGNTDTQYF.